This TCR beta chain came from a study of regulatory T cells in long-lasting Graves disease. Whole-study context: Over 5 years of antithyroid drugs with positive TSH receptor antibodies was taken to mean persistent Graves' disease. General study findings and limits: Among samples with persistent disease, TRBV28, TRBJ1-2 and TRBJ2-5 were favored. Between persistent patients, 2,500 to 3,500 public clonotypes were shared, exceeding the approximately 900 shared between new patients.

Libraries of TCR beta came from iRepertoire HTBI primers plus Arm-PCR of CDR3 regions. TCRdb re-called the multiplex PCR reads with MiXCR, one entry per CDR3 protein. The sample shows approximately 290,000 distinct CDR3 sequences, 22% of them seen only once. This clonotype was recorded many times. Its specificity is not known. At one of its ends the junction is not consistent with the germline gene, which may arise from a read error. The CDR3 extends over 11 amino acids. The V gene's germline CDR1 is SEHNR and CDR2 FQNEAQ (reference sequence). The time point was: persistent/refractory GD, antithyroid drugs over 5 years with positive TRAb. The TCR library was made from RNA that had been extracted from PBMCs in TRIzol. The authors drew approximately 10 milliliters of peripheral blood into EDTA tubes.

The sequences come from peripheral blood mononuclear cells (PBMCs), collected when the disease was refractory, from a patient treated with antithyroid drugs. This clonotype originated in a female donor with Graves disease. The chain carries TRBV7-9 and TRBJ2-5; TRBD1 matches 9 bases. The chain's CDR3 is CASSRGDRAFF. CDR3 DNA sequence: TGTGCCAGCAGTCGTGGGGACAGGGCGTTCTTC.